These 4 T cell receptor beta chains came from one sample sequenced in a study of identical twins. TCRdb re-called the 5' RACE reads with MiXCR, one entry per CDR3 protein. The sample shows 1.5 million to 2 million distinct CDR3 sequences, 32% of them seen only once. Sequencing used cord blood. These receptors came from a newborn girl in good health.

J is TRBJ2-7 and V is TRBV20-1; 9 nucleotides line up with TRBD1. V lost 4 bases and J lost 4; bases outside the gene matches: 2. Germline V gene sequence: CDR1 DFQATT, CDR2 SNEGSKA (reference sequence). The CDR3 contains 12 residues. CDR3 in amino acids: CSAIGQGYEQYF. The CDR3 region has the DNA TGCAGTGCTATCGGACAGGGGTACGAGCAGTACTTC.

The rearrangement links TRBV18 to TRBJ2-1; 10 nucleotides agree with TRBD2. Germline loops: CDR1 KGHSH, CDR2 LQKENI. The trim removed 1 base at V and 6 bases at J, leaving 15 bases unmatched. CDR3 length: 19 amino acids. This CDR3 is CASSPQSSGRSPSTNEQFF. CDR3 bases: TGTGCCAGCTCACCACAGAGTAGCGGGAGGTCCCCCTCAACCAATGAGCAGTTCTTC. The full variable domain, its missing parts supplied by reference TRBV18 and TRBJ2-1, is NAGVMQNPRHLVRRRGQEARLRCSPMKGHSHVYWYRQLPEEGLKFMVYLQKENIIDESGMPKERFSAEFPKEGPSILRIQQVVRGDSAAYFCASSPQSSGRSPSTNEQFFGPGTRLTVL.

V usage is TRBV27 and J usage is TRBJ2-4; 11 nucleotides match TRBD2. The trim removed 5 bases at V and 13 bases at J, leaving 25 bases unmatched. The V gene's germline CDR1 is MNHEY and CDR2 SMNVEV (reference sequence). This CDR3 is built from 19 residues. The CDR3 DNA reads as TGTGCCAGCAGTACAAACCTCATAGCGGGAGGGGGCTCCTACAATGAGCAGTACTTC. Its translation: CASSTNLIAGGGSYNEQYF.

This clonotype has only a few counts. The chain employs TRBV12-3 or TRBV12-4 and TRBJ1-2; D gene ambiguous. The CDR3 spans 14 residues. The V gene lost 6 bases and the J gene lost 6 bases, with 17 bases spanning the gap. The CDR3 coding sequence is TGTGCCAGCAGGCAAAGAGAGGTGTGGGATGGCTACACCTTC. This encodes CASRQREVWDGYTF.